Shown below are 16 T cell receptor beta chains from a single sample sequenced in a study of early T cells in non-severe SARS-CoV-2 infection. TCRdb analysed the 5' RACE reads with MiXCR anew, one entry per CDR3 protein. The table includes roughly 56,000 distinct CDR3 sequences, roughly 15% detected once. The sequences come from whole blood, collected at baseline. The receptors stem from an adult who was a healthcare worker with PCR-confirmed SARS-CoV-2 infection or an uninfected control (not recorded which).

The chain couples TRBV6-5 to TRBJ2-7; 7 positions agree with TRBD1. Per germline, CDR1 MNHEY and CDR2 SVGAGI. The CDR3 loop spans 16 amino acids. Germline trimming cut 4 bases from V and 2 bases from J; bases unmatched to any gene: 11. Written as DNA, the CDR3 is TGTGCCAGCAGTTTCGACAGGGTAGAGAAGACCTACGAGCAGTACTTC. It codes for CASSFDRVEKTYEQYF.

The chain couples TRBV7-2 to TRBJ2-4; D possibly corresponds to TRBD1 (6 bases). The CDR3 covers 13 residues. CDR1 and CDR2 from the germline V gene are SGHTA and FQGNSA. Trimming shortened V by 4 bases and J by 6 bases, and 10 bases separated the two germline ends. CDR3 protein: CASSSQGGNIQYF. The CDR3 DNA is TGTGCCAGCAGCTCCCAAGGGGGAAACATTCAGTACTTC.

In this sample, this clonotype turned up many times. This chain connects TRBV12-3 or TRBV12-4 to TRBJ2-1; D gene uncertain. The V end lost 6 bases, the J end lost 0 bases, and 9 bases lay between the germline ends. This CDR3 comprises 14 residues. This chain's CDR3 is CASRKLSSYNEQFF. The CDR3 DNA is TGTGCCAGCAGGAAACTGAGCTCCTACAATGAGCAGTTCTTC.

The chain links TRBV10-3 to TRBJ2-1, with TRBD2 identical over 11 bases. Germline V lookup: CDR1 ENHRY, CDR2 SYGVKD. V gave up 2 bases and J gave up 8 bases; unmatched junction bases: 11. The CDR3 is made up of 17 amino acids. In DNA, the CDR3 is TGTGCCATCAGTGAGGGCACCACTAGCGGGAGACTTGATGAGCAGTTCTTC. It specifies CAISEGTTSGRLDEQFF.

J is TRBJ1-2 and V is TRBV25-1; D is undetermined. The CDR3 is made up of 12 amino acids. Trimming removed 4 bases from V and 4 bases from J, with 7 bases in between. The germline CDR1 and CDR2 sequences are MGHDK and SYGVNS. CDR3 protein: CASSGSGYGYTF. The CDR3 DNA sequence: TGTGCCAGCAGTGGTTCAGGCTATGGCTACACCTTC.

The chain combines TRBV28 with TRBJ1-6, with D possibly being TRBD1 (6 bases). Trimming cost V 2 bases and J 10 bases, with 12 bases left between them. Germline V gene sequence: CDR1 MDHEN, CDR2 SYDVKM. This CDR3 comprises 14 residues. The CDR3 sequence is CASSLAGDGSPLHF. The CDR3 DNA follows: TGTGCCAGCAGTTTAGCAGGGGATGGATCACCCCTCCACTTT.

A remark on this clonotype: The junction departs from germline at one end; a sequencing error may be responsible. CDR3 bases: TGTGTCAGCCGCCCCCCGGGGGGAATCTATGGCTACACCTTC. Its translation is CVSRPPGGIYGYTF. The genes are TRBV6-5 and TRBJ1-2; a weak D match, TRBD1 (5 bases). The CDR3 is made up of 14 amino acids. Looked up from germline, CDR1 is MNHEY and CDR2 is SVGAGI.

The chain employs TRBV14 and TRBJ2-1, with 10 bases that match TRBD2. J was trimmed by 8 bases and V by 0 bases; bases with no gene match: 7. The germline V gene has CDR1 SGHDN and CDR2 FVKESK. This CDR3 is 16 amino acids long. The CDR3 DNA reads TGTGCCAGCAGCCAAGATCCTAGCGGGAGTGGAGATGAGCAGTTCTTC. Amino acids: CASSQDPSGSGDEQFF.

In its sample, this clonotype was seen a few times. The chain combines TRBV11-1 with TRBJ2-7; D may be TRBD2 (5 bases). This CDR3 has 14 residues. The ends were cut back, 3 bases at V and 0 bases at J, with 9 bases in the middle. CDR1 SGHAT and CDR2 FQDESV come from the germline V gene (reference sequence). In DNA form, the CDR3 reads TGTGCCAGCAGCTTTAACGAGGGCTCCTACGAGCAGTACTTC. It is translated as CASSFNEGSYEQYF.

This clonotype was seen a few times. DNA for the CDR3: TGTGCCAGCAGCTTTCCCGGGACAGGGATTGAGACCCAGTACTTC. It encodes CASSFPGTGIETQYF. This rearrangement joins TRBV28 to TRBJ2-5, with 9 bases that match TRBD1. The CDR3 covers 15 residues. Germline CDR1 reads MDHEN; CDR2 reads SYDVKM. Germline trimming cut 6 bases from V and 5 bases from J; bases unmatched to any gene: 10.

The chain uses TRBV5-1 and TRBJ2-2; 7 bases match TRBD2. Trimming cost V 7 bases and J 4 bases; bases outside gene matches: 16. Germline-derived CDR1 and CDR2 are SGHRS and YFSETQ. The CDR3 loop spans 17 amino acids. The CDR3 coding sequence is TGCGCCAGCTCCTGGGGGTACGGGGACTATTCCACCGGGGAGCTGTTTTTT. Translation gives CASSWGYGDYSTGELFF.

The gene calls are TRBV14 and TRBJ2-7, with 8 bases lining up with TRBD2. The V gene end was trimmed by 6 bases and the J gene end by 5 bases; junction bases not matched to a gene: 9. This CDR3 has 14 residues. Germline values: CDR1 SGHDN, CDR2 FVKESK. The CDR3 region is CASSARAGDHEQYF. DNA for the CDR3: TGTGCCAGCAGTGCCCGAGCGGGAGACCACGAGCAGTACTTC.

This clonotype was counted ten times or more. The rearrangement joins TRBV10-2 to TRBJ2-1; D is unclear. There are 11 residues in the CDR3. Trimming took off 6 bases at V and 4 bases at J, with 4 bases between the two ends. Germline V gene data show CDR1 as WSHSY and CDR2 as SAAADI. This chain's CDR3 is CASSDYNEQFF. Here the CDR3 DNA reads TGCGCCAGCAGCGATTACAATGAGCAGTTCTTC.

The chain uses TRBV2 and TRBJ2-3; 10 nucleotides agree with TRBD2. J gave up 2 bases and V 6 bases, and 11 bases lay outside the gene matches. Germline loops: CDR1 SNHLY, CDR2 FYNNEI. This CDR3 is 17 amino acids long. Here the CDR3 reads CASRVSSGGKYTDTQYF. The DNA of the CDR3 is TGTGCCAGCAGGGTGTCTAGCGGGGGAAAGTACACAGATACGCAGTATTTT.

The chain uses TRBV7-7 and TRBJ2-1; tentative D call: TRBD2 (6 bases). Germline V gene data show CDR1 as SSHAT and CDR2 as FNYEAQ (reference sequence). The length of the CDR3 is 17 residues. The DNA for the CDR3 is TGTGCTAGCCAAGCAACCCCGGGACTTAGTAGAAACAATGAGCAGTTCTTC. Translation gives CASQATPGLSRNNEQFF.

This clonotype was seen a handful of times. This rearrangement joins TRBV15 to TRBJ2-7, with D tentatively TRBD1 (6 bases). This CDR3 has 13 amino acids. The ends were cut back, 6 bases at V and 3 bases at J, with 12 bases in the middle. Germline loops: CDR1 LNHNV, CDR2 YYDKDF (reference sequence). CDR3 region: CATSPGHRYEQYF. The CDR3 DNA follows: TGTGCCACCAGTCCGGGACACCGCTACGAGCAGTACTTC.